This T cell receptor (beta chain) was retrieved from a study of CD4 T cells in relation to SARS-CoV-2 and coronaviruses. At the level of the study: PBMCs were cultured with antigen for nine to eleven days before TCR beta sequencing.

Study findings and constraints: Monoreactive clones expanded significantly more to SARS-CoV-2 than crossreactive clones did.

Trimming stripped 10 bases from V and 6 bases from J, with 13 bases between. The germline V gene has CDR1 LNHDA and CDR2 SQIVND (reference sequence). The length of the CDR3 is 11 residues. The unexposed donors gave CD4+ T cells in about 2011-2019, prior to COVID-19. After ten to eleven days of culture, CD4+ T cells were isolated. This clone was counted only a few times. What it binds is not known. Some clones are missing from TCRdb's copy, which holds only in-frame ones; the method was immunoSEQ multiplex PCR. The sample shows some 16,000 clones, under 85% of them seen only once. Input material: CD4+ T cells from PBMCs, cultured in vitro. V is TRBV19 and J is TRBJ2-7, with D perhaps matching TRBD1 (6 bases). This sequence was found in a human donor in good health. DNA of the CDR3: TGTGCCACCGGGACACCCCTCGAGCAGTACTTC. Translating it yields CATGTPLEQYF.